The rows below give T cell receptor beta chains drawn from one sample of a study of T cells in localized non-small cell lung cancer. This table comes from immunoSEQ multiplex PCR, and its TCRdb copy is limited to in-frame clones, with some not included. The sample contains about 33,000 clones, 75% to 90% of which appear only once. Here the sequenced sample was peripheral blood, taken before any cancer treatment. Receptor source: a man aged 35 to 69 with stage I lung adenocarcinoma. Each CDR3 is given with its conserved first and last residue. A D gene is named only where the DNA matches it firmly. Not all rows give a size; the values are once, few, many and, for expanded clones, a class.

j_gene | d_gene | abundance | v_gene | CDR3aa | CDR3nt
TRBJ1-6 | . | once | TRBV5-1 | CASSFEDSPLHF | TGCGCCAGCAGCTTTGAGGATTCACCCCTCCACTTT
TRBJ1-6 | TRBD1 | few | TRBV7-9 | CASSSTLYGTGYGNSPLHF | TGTGCCAGCAGCTCAACGCTTTATGGGACAGGGTACGGTAATTCACCCCTCCACTTT
TRBJ1-1 | . | . | TRBV7-6 | CASTPLSQGNTEAFF | TGTGCCAGCACCCCTTTATCTCAGGGAAATACTGAAGCTTTCTTT
TRBJ2-7 | . | . | TRBV7-8 | CASAPWGSRRSYEQYF | TGTGCCAGCGCTCCCTGGGGGTCAAGACGATCCTACGAGCAGTACTTC
TRBJ1-2 | . | . | TRBV18 | CASSPRTEHYGYTF | TGTGCCAGCTCACCACGGACAGAACACTATGGCTACACCTTC
TRBJ1-1 | . | . | TRBV7-8 | CASSLIVGNLNTEAFF | TGTGCCAGCAGCTTAATAGTCGGGAACTTGAACACTGAAGCTTTCTTT
TRBJ1-2 | . | . | TRBV4-2 | CASSQAAAGSYGYTF | TGTGCCAGCAGCCAAGCTGCGGCGGGGTCATATGGCTACACCTTC
TRBJ2-1 | . | . | TRBV19 | CASSNVISYNEQFF | TGTGCCAGTAGTAATGTGATCTCCTACAATGAGCAGTTCTTC
TRBJ2-1 | . | . | TRBV7-7 | CASSSHIANEQFF | TGTGCCAGCAGCTCGCACATAGCGAATGAGCAGTTCTTC
TRBJ1-1 | TRBD1 | once | TRBV2 | CASTSIRTGRNTEAFF | TGTGCCAGCACTTCGATAAGGACAGGGAGGAACACTGAAGCTTTCTTT
TRBJ2-2 | TRBD1 | . | TRBV29-1 | CSVHRGGELFF | TGCAGCGTCCACAGGGGCGGGGAGCTGTTTTTT
TRBJ2-2 | . | . | TRBV19 | CASSMVSGELFF | TGTGCCAGTAGTATGGTATCCGGGGAGCTGTTTTTT
TRBJ2-2 | TRBD1 | . | TRBV5-1 | CASSLDTGDTGELFF | TGCGCCAGCAGCTTGGATACAGGGGACACCGGGGAGCTGTTTTTT
TRBJ2-3 | TRBD2 | . | TRBV5-1 | CASRIAGGTDTQYF | TGCGCCAGCAGAATAGCGGGGGGCACAGATACGCAGTATTTT
TRBJ1-4 | . | few | TRBV5-1 | CASSLDSHREKLFF | TGCGCCAGCAGCTTGGACTCTCACAGGGAGAAACTGTTTTTT
TRBJ2-7 | . | . | TRBV10-3 | CAISEAEMKQYF | TGTGCCATCAGTGAGGCAGAGATGAAGCAGTACTTC
TRBJ2-3 | . | . | TRBV15 | CATSREHRPTDTQYF | TGTGCCACCAGCAGAGAGCACAGACCCACAGATACGCAGTATTTT
TRBJ1-2 | . | . | TRBV23-1 | CASSKGEGYPPKGYTF | TGCGCCAGCTCCAAAGGGGAAGGCTACCCTCCTAAGGGCTACACCTTC
TRBJ2-6 | . | once | TRBV5-1 | CASSWWTSSGANVLTF | TGCGCCAGCAGCTGGTGGACGTCGTCTGGGGCCAACGTCCTGACTTTC
TRBJ1-4 | TRBD1 | . | TRBV19 | CASTSWGQGNEKLFF | TGTGCCAGTACGTCCTGGGGACAGGGGAATGAAAAACTGTTTTTT
TRBJ1-6 | . | . | TRBV27 | CASSLINSPLHF | TGTGCCAGCAGCCTGATAAATTCACCCCTCCACTTT
TRBJ1-5 | TRBD1 | . | TRBV27 | CASSLVSTGGDSNQPQHF | TGTGCCAGCAGTTTGGTAAGCACAGGGGGCGACAGCAATCAGCCCCAGCATTTT
TRBJ2-5 | . | . | TRBV30 | CAWSVRETQYF | TGTGCCTGGAGTGTTAGAGAGACCCAGTACTTC
TRBJ1-2 | . | . | TRBV19 | CASSIPGLQGAYTF | TGTGCCAGTAGTATCCCCGGCCTACAGGGAGCCTACACCTTC
TRBJ2-7 | . | . | TRBV5-1 | CASSLESGPNYEQYF | TGCGCCAGCAGCTTGGAGTCCGGACCTAACTACGAGCAGTACTTC
TRBJ2-3 | TRBD1 | . | TRBV2 | CASSEAGQVLSDTQYF | TGTGCCAGCAGTGAAGCGGGACAGGTTTTATCTGATACGCAGTATTTT
TRBJ2-7 | . | . | TRBV6-1 | CASSDGFLEQYF | TGTGCCAGCAGTGACGGCTTCTTGGAGCAGTACTTC
TRBJ1-3 | TRBD1 | . | TRBV7-9 | CASSFLGQGSDAGNTIYF | TGTGCCAGCAGCTTTCTGGGACAGGGTTCGGATGCGGGAAACACCATATATTTT
TRBJ1-4 | . | . | TRBV9 | CASSVEGSINEKLFF | TGTGCCAGCAGCGTAGAGGGTTCCATTAATGAAAAACTGTTTTTT
TRBJ1-2 | . | few | TRBV7-9 | CASSSQPSPSNYGYTF | TGTGCCAGCAGCTCCCAGCCTTCCCCATCTAACTATGGCTACACCTTC
TRBJ2-4 | . | . | TRBV5-6 | CASRPRGENIQYF | TGTGCCAGCAGACCCCGGGGTGAGAACATTCAGTACTTC
TRBJ1-6 | . | . | TRBV30 | CAWTGALGPLHF | TGTGCCTGGACCGGGGCCCTTGGGCCCCTCCACTTT
TRBJ1-3 | . | . | TRBV14 | CASSQARSGNTIYF | TGTGCCAGCAGCCAAGCCCGCTCTGGAAACACCATATATTTT
TRBJ2-4 | . | . | TRBV19 | CASTINPRAPGLSIQYF | TGTGCCAGTACGATAAACCCCCGTGCCCCTGGCCTGAGCATTCAGTACTTC
TRBJ2-3 | TRBD2 | . | TRBV25-1 | CASSRGAGGKDTQYF | TGTGCCAGCAGTCGGGGGGCGGGGGGCAAAGATACGCAGTATTTT
TRBJ2-7 | . | . | TRBV30 | CAWSGQISYEQYF | TGTGCCTGGAGTGGACAGATCTCCTACGAGCAGTACTTC
TRBJ2-3 | . | . | TRBV5-1 | CASSLDGGNSDTQYF | TGCGCCAGCAGCTTGGACGGAGGTAACTCAGATACGCAGTATTTT
TRBJ2-2 | TRBD1 | . | TRBV18 | CASSPRQGAGELFF | TGTGCCAGCTCACCACGTCAGGGGGCCGGGGAGCTGTTTTTT
TRBJ2-2 | . | . | TRBV18 | CASSSRLAGFTGELFF | TGTGCCAGCTCCTCCCGATTGGCAGGATTCACCGGGGAGCTGTTTTTT
TRBJ1-2 | TRBD1 | . | TRBV5-5 | CASSLSGTGYGYTF | TGTGCCAGCAGCTTAAGCGGGACAGGGTATGGCTACACCTTC
TRBJ1-1 | . | . | TRBV11-2 | CASSLGGAYAEAFF | TGTGCCAGCAGCTTAGGGGGGGCTTACGCTGAAGCTTTCTTT
TRBJ2-5 | TRBD1 | . | TRBV30 | CAWDPGTVTQETQYF | TGTGCCTGGGACCCCGGGACAGTGACACAAGAGACCCAGTACTTC
TRBJ1-3 | . | . | TRBV2 | CASSATDISGNTIYF | TGTGCCAGCAGCGCGACAGACATCTCTGGAAACACCATATATTTT
TRBJ2-4 | . | . | TRBV21-1 | CASSIRDRDDIAKNIQYF | TGTGCCAGCAGCATCCGGGACAGGGACGATATAGCCAAAAACATTCAGTACTTC
TRBJ1-6 | . | . | TRBV30 | CARTTGMSGSPLHF | TGTGCCAGAACGACAGGAATGTCGGGTTCACCCCTCCACTTT
TRBJ1-1 | TRBD1 | . | TRBV18 | CASSPRTGVYTEAFF | TGTGCCAGCTCACCACGGACAGGGGTTTACACTGAAGCTTTCTTT
TRBJ1-1 | . | . | TRBV5-1 | CASSLGGRAEAFF | TGCGCCAGCAGCTTGGGAGGGAGAGCTGAAGCTTTCTTT
TRBJ2-3 | TRBD1 | . | TRBV15 | CATSRALGQSTDTQYF | TGTGCCACCAGCAGAGCTTTGGGACAGTCCACAGATACGCAGTATTTT
TRBJ1-2 | TRBD1 | . | TRBV5-1 | CASSLSGQDGSFTF | TGCGCCAGCAGCCTTTCCGGACAGGATGGTTCCTTCACCTTC
TRBJ1-4 | . | . | TRBV30 | CAWSVRVVEKLFF | TGTGCCTGGAGTGTTCGGGTTGTAGAAAAACTGTTTTTT
TRBJ2-7 | TRBD1 | . | TRBV18 | CASSSGTGPYEQYF | TGTGCCAGCTCGTCCGGGACAGGGCCCTACGAGCAGTACTTC
TRBJ2-3 | . | . | TRBV30 | CAWVEVGGSTDTQYF | TGTGCCTGGGTTGAAGTAGGGGGGTCCACAGATACGCAGTATTTT